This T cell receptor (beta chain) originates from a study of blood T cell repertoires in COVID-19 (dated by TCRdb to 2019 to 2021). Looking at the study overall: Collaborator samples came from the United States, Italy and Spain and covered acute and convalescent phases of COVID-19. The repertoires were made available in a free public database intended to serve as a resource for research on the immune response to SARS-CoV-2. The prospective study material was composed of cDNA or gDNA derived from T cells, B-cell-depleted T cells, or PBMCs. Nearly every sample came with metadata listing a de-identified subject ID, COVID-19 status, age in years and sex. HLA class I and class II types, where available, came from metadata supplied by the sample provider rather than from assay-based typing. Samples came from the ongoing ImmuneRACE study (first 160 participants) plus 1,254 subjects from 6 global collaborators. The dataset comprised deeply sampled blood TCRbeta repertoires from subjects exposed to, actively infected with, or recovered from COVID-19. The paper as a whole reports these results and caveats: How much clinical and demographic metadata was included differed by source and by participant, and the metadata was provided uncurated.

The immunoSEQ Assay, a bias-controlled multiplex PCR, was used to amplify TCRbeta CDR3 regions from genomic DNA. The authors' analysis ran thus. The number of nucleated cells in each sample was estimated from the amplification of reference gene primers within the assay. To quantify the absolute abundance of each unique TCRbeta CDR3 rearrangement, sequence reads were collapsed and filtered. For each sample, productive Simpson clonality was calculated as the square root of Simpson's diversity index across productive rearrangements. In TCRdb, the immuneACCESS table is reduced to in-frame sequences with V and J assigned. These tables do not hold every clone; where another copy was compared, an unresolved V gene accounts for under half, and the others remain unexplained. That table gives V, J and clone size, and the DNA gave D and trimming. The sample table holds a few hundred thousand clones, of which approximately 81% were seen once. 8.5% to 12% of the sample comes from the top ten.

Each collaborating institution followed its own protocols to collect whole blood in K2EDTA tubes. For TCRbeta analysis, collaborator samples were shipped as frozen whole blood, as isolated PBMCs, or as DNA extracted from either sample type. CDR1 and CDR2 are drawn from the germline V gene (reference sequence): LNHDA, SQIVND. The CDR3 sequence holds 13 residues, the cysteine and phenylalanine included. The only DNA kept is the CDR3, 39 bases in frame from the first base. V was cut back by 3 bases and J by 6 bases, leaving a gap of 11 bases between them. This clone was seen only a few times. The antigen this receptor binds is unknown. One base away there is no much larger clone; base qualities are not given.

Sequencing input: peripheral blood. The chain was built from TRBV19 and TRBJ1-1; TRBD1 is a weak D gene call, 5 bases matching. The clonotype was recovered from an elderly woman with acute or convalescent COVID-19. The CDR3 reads CASSIKGFAEAFF. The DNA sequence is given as TGTGCCAGTAGTATTAAGGGGTTCGCTGAAGCTTTCTTT.